This TCR beta chain is from a study of cytomegalovirus exposure and HLA in healthy donors. Study outcomes and limitations: The study listed 150 to 200 cytomegalovirus-associated TCR beta chains. HLA alleles were associated with 16,000 or so TCR beta sequences in a later analysis at 0.05 false discovery rate.

Remarks on this clone: Its antigen is as yet unknown.

Per germline, CDR1 MNHNS and CDR2 SASEGT. The CDR3 loop spans 15 amino acids. V was pared by 7 bases and J by 1 base, with 16 bases between. 60 Vbeta and 13 Jbeta primers were used in PCR. The repertoire was sequenced with immunoSEQ multiplex PCR; TCRdb's copy has only in-frame clones and lacks some. The sample carries nearly 110,000 clones, 81% recorded once. The rearrangement joins TRBV6-1 to TRBJ1-1; maybe TRBD1 (6 bases). Sequenced: PBMCs. The receptor was isolated from a man aged 25 to 40 in good health and CMV-seronegative. In nucleotides, the CDR3 is TGTGCCAGCACCGAGGGGGGGCGAGGGAACACTGAAGCTTTCTTT. This codes for CASTEGGRGNTEAFF.